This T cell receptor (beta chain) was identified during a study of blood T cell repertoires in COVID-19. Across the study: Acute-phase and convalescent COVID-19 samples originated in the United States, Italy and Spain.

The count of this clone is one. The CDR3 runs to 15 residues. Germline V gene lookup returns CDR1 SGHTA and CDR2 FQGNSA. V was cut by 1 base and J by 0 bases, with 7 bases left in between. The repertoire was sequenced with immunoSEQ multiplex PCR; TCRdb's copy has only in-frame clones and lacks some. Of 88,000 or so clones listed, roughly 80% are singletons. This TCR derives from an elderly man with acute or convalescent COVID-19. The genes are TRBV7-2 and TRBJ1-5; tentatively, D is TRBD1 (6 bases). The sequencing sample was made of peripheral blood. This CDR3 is CASSLVGGSNQPQHF. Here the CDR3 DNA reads TGTGCCAGCAGCTTAGTAGGGGGTAGCAATCAGCCCCAGCATTTT.